This T cell receptor beta chain derives from a study of response to subunit inactivated influenza vaccine. Regarding the study as a whole: Researchers suggested that each seasonal influenza vaccination recruits few new T cells.

TCRdb ran MiXCR on the RT-PCR reads and lists one entry per CDR3 protein. This sample carries over 150,000 distinct CDR3 sequences, about a tenth of them seen once, and the ten largest clones take roughly an eighth. This clonotype showed up just a few times. The antigen remains unidentified. The sample consisted of non-naive T cells sorted from PBMCs, taken more than 35 days after vaccination. The TCR was taken from a man in his fifties who received an inactivated influenza vaccine.

CDR3 sequence (DNA): TGTGCCAGCAGCCGCTATACTAGCGGGATAGAGACCCAGTACTTC. Its protein is CASSRYTSGIETQYF. The V and J genes are TRBV3-1 and TRBJ2-5; 10 bases agree with TRBD2. The CDR3 sequence is 15 residues long. Per the germline V gene, CDR1 is LGHDT and CDR2 is YNNKEL (reference sequence). V dropped 4 bases and J dropped 4; count of bases not matched to a gene: 6.